This T cell receptor beta chain was retrieved from a study of blood T cell repertoires in COVID-19. Study-level background: The United States, Italy and Spain supplied acute and convalescent COVID-19 samples. T cells, B-cell-depleted T cells, or PBMCs provided the cDNA or gDNA that served as material.

This clone was found many times. This sample also contains other DNA sequences that code for the same CDR3. CDR1 is KGHSH and CDR2 is LQKENI in the germline V gene. Trimming removed 3 bases from V and 5 bases from J, with 10 bases in between. The CDR3 sequence is 13 residues long. In the authors' methods: Estimation of nucleated cell counts was performed using reference gene primer amplification. Libraries were prepared by immunoSEQ multiplex PCR; TCRdb keeps only in-frame clonotypes and omits some of them. V and J calls and clone size are given by that table; D and trimming were obtained from the DNA. The sample carries approximately 170,000 clones, 75% to 90% recorded once.

The gene calls are TRBV18 and TRBJ1-2; D not resolved. This TCR was sampled from a human donor in a cohort sampled during active COVID-19. Sequenced sample: peripheral blood. As DNA, the CDR3 is TGTGCCAGCTCACCGCCTACCGGGTATGGCTACACCTTC. Its translation: CASSPPTGYGYTF.